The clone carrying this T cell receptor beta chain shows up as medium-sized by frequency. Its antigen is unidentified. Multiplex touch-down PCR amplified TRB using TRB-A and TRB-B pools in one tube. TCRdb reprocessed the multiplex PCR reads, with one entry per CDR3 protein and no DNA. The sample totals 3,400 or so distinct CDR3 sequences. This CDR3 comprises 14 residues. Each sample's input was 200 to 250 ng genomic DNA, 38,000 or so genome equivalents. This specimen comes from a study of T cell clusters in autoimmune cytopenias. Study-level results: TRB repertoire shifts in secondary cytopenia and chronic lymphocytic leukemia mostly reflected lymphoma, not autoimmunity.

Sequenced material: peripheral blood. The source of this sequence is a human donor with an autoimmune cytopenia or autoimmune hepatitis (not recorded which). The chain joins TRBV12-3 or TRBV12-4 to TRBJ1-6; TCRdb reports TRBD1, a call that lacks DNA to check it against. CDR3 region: CASRIGTVNSPLHF.